This TCR beta chain was obtained from a study of Graves' ophthalmopathy and Graves' hyperthyroidism. This clonotype was detected ten times or more. CDR3 regions of TCR beta were amplified from RNA transcripts. The authors performed first-round RT-PCR with HTBI primers and then a second-round multiplex PCR. TCRdb itself ran the multiplex PCR reads through MiXCR, one entry per CDR3 protein. The data hold roughly 700,000 distinct CDR3 sequences, with 40% observed a single time. The CDR3 extends over 14 amino acids. Germline V CDR1 and CDR2: ENHRY, SYGVKD. J lost 7 bases, V lost 3 bases, and 7 bases had no gene match.

Sequencing was done on a sample of peripheral blood. The source of this sequence is an adult man with Graves' ophthalmopathy. The chain is built from TRBV10-3 and TRBJ1-2; TRBD1 matches at 8 bases. The CDR3 region is CAISDTMGTGGYTF. CDR3 coding DNA: TGTGCCATCAGTGATACCATGGGGACAGGTGGCTACACCTTC.